The sequence of this T cell receptor (beta chain) was determined in a study of metastatic and nonmetastatic thyroid tumors. Study details: Malignant thyroid and benign thyroid patients provided blood and tumor or nodule tissue whose repertoires were compared.

All patients reached thyroid surgery having received no treatment beforehand. The ends were cut back, 5 bases at V and 2 bases at J, with 13 bases in the middle. The CDR3 loop spans 13 amino acids. CDR1 DFQATT and CDR2 SNEGSKA come from the germline V gene (reference sequence). TCRdb ran MiXCR on the PCR reads. The data hold around 35,000 clones, with roughly 15% observed a single time. The V and J genes are TRBV20-1 and TRBJ2-7; tentatively, D is TRBD1 or TRBD2 (5 bases each). Sample: blood. The sequence derives from a female donor with papillary thyroid cancer or a benign thyroid nodule (not recorded which). Some clones in this sample may be carry-over from other donors' samples. The CDR3 DNA follows: TGCAGTGCTCGGGGCAAACACGCCTACGAGCAGTACTTC. Translated: CSARGKHAYEQYF.